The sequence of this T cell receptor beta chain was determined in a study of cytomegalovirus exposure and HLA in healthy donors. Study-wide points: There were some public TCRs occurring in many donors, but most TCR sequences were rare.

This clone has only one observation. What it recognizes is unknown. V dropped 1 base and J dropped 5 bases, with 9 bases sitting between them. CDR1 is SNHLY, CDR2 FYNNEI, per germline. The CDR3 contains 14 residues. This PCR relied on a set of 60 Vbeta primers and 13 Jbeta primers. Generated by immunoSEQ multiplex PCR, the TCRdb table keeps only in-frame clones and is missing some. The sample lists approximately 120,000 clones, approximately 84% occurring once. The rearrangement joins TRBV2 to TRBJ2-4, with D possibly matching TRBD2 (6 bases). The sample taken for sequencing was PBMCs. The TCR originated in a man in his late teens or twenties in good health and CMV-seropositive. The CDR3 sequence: CASSEERVENIQYF. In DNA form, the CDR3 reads TGTGCCAGCAGTGAAGAGCGGGTGGAAAACATTCAGTACTTC.